This T cell receptor beta chain is from a study of control samples from healthy donors and cancer patients. Sequenced by immunoSEQ multiplex PCR; TCRdb stores in-frame clones only, minus some. The sample holds under 85,000 clones, approximately 89% seen once. V lost 3 bases and J 3 bases, leaving 18 bases between the germline ends. This CDR3 comprises 17 residues. From germline, CDR1 is MDHEN and CDR2 SYDVKM. Specimen: PBMCs. The TCR originated in a man aged 60 to 75 with colorectal cancer. The chain links TRBV28 to TRBJ1-5, with a possible D match to TRBD1 (6 bases). CDR3 region: CASSFGNRENLNQPQHF. The CDR3, as DNA: TGTGCCAGCAGTTTTGGTAACAGGGAAAACCTCAATCAGCCCCAGCATTTT. Full variable domain (missing parts from reference TRBV28 and TRBJ1-5): DVKVTQSSRYLVKRTGEKVFLECVQDMDHENMFWYRQDPGLGLRLIYFSYDVKMKEKGDIPEGYSVSREKKERFSLILESASTNQTSMYLCASSFGNRENLNQPQHFGDGTRLSIL.